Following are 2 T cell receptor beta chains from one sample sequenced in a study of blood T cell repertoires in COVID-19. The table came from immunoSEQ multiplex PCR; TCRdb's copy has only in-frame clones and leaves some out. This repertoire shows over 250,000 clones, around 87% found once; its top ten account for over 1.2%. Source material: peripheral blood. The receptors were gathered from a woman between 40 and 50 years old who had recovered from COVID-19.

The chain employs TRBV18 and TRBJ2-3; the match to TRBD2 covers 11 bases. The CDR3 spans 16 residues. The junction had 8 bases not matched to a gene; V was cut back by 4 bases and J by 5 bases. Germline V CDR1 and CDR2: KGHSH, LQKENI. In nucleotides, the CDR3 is TGTGCCAGCTCACGTGGGACTAGCGGACCTGTAGATACGCAGTATTTT. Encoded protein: CASSRGTSGPVDTQYF.

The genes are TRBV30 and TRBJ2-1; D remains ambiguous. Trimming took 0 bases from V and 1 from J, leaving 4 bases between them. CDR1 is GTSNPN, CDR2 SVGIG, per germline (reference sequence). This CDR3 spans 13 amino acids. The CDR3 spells CAWSVYSYNEQFF. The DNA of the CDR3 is TGTGCCTGGAGTGTCTATTCCTACAATGAGCAGTTCTTC. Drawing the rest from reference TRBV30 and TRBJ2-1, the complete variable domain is SQTIHQWPATLVQPVGSPLSLECTVEGTSNPNLYWYRQAAGRGLQLLFYSVGIGQISSEVPQNLSASRPQDRQFILSSKKLLLSDSGFYLCAWSVYSYNEQFFGPGTRLTVL.